This TCR beta chain is drawn from a study of blood T cells in healthy people across ages. No fewer than 5 micrograms of total RNA were isolated from every sample. This clonotype was seen only once. Its antigen is unknown. Overall study results and limits: The long-lived group displayed more naive CD4+ cells, plus higher diversity, than the aged donors did.

A second PCR of about 7 to 12 cycles used a sample-barcoded 5' primer and a J-beta primer mix. Every cDNA molecule carried a tag from a template-switch adaptor bearing 12 random nucleotides. TCRdb reprocessed the 5' RACE reads with MiXCR, giving one entry per CDR3 protein. The table lists 790,000 or so distinct CDR3 sequences, around 45% of them singletons. The CDR3 contains 15 residues. Unmatched junction bases numbered 2, after V lost 2 bases and J lost 2 bases. CDR1 is LGHDT, CDR2 YNNKEL, per germline (reference sequence). The sequencing sample was made of blood. This chain joins TRBV3-1 and TRBJ1-5, with TRBD1 matching over 8 bases. The source of this sequence is a man of 80 years or more in good health. CDR3 amino acids: CASSQLGQGNQPQHF. The CDR3 DNA sequence: TGTGCCAGCAGCCAACTGGGACAGGGCAATCAGCCCCAGCATTTT.